What follows are 10 T cell receptor beta chains derived from one specimen sequenced in a study of regulatory T cells in long-lasting Graves disease. Time point given: newly diagnosed GD, antithyroid drugs for less than 3 months. RNA isolated from PBMCs was used to make the TCR library. Library construction for TCR beta used iRepertoire HTBI primers and Arm-PCR of CDR3 regions. MiXCR was run by TCRdb on the multiplex PCR reads, yielding one entry per CDR3 protein. This table has 350,000 to 400,000 distinct CDR3 sequences, roughly 15% appearing once. The same data also went into a second study, on T cells in Graves' hyperthyroidism and ophthalmopathy.

The source was peripheral blood mononuclear cells (PBMCs), collected at new diagnosis, from a patient treated with antithyroid drugs. The receptors come from a young woman with Graves disease.

The chain couples TRBV7-8 to TRBJ1-1; 8 bases match TRBD1. This CDR3 is 16 amino acids long. In germline, CDR1 is SGHVS, CDR2 FQNEAQ. J gave up 5 bases and V 5 bases, and 13 bases lay outside the gene matches. The CDR3 DNA follows: TGTGCCAGCAGCCCGAGGACAGGGAATTCGAGGACTGAAGCTTTCTTT. Amino acids: CASSPRTGNSRTEAFF.

In its sample, this clonotype was seen many times. The V call is TRBV7-3, the J call TRBJ2-5; TRBD1 agrees at 7 bases. Germline-derived CDR1 and CDR2 are SGHTA and FQGTGA. This CDR3 contains 14 residues. V lost 5 bases, J lost 4 bases, and 7 bases stayed unmatched. CDR3 in DNA: TGTGCCAGCAGCCGACAGGGAGAATCAGAGACCCAGTACTTC. It codes for CASSRQGESETQYF.

This rearrangement joins TRBV7-9 to TRBJ1-2, with 9 bases identical to TRBD1. The length of the CDR3 is 16 residues. V was clipped by 5 bases and J by 8 bases; unmatched bases: 15. In germline, CDR1 is SEHNR, CDR2 FQNEAQ (reference sequence). Written as DNA, the CDR3 is TGTGCCAGCAGCCCGGTTCGTGGGACAGGGTCTGGAGGCTACACCTTC. Translation gives CASSPVRGTGSGGYTF.

The table lists this clonotype with many counts. The CDR3 region has the DNA TGCAGTGCCCCTTTGGGCGGCTACGAGCAGTACTTC. This codes for CSAPLGGYEQYF. This chain uses TRBV20-1 with TRBJ2-7; D gene unclear. CDR3 length: 12 residues. CDR1 and CDR2 from the germline V gene are DFQATT and SNEGSKA (reference sequence). V lost 6 bases and J 3 bases, leaving 12 bases between the germline ends.

This clonotype was found a few times. This chain connects TRBV24-1 to TRBJ1-5; 7 positions agree with TRBD1. The V and J ends lost 5 bases and 0 bases, in that order; junction bases with no gene match: 6. This CDR3 spans 16 amino acids. Germline V gene sequence: CDR1 KGHDR, CDR2 SFDVKD. CDR3 DNA sequence: TGTGCCACCAGTGGACGGGGACAGACTAGCAATCAGCCCCAGCATTTT. This gives the protein CATSGRGQTSNQPQHF.

A few counts support this clonotype. The rearrangement uses TRBV20-1 and TRBJ1-1; D might be TRBD1 (6 bases). The germline gives CDR1 DFQATT, CDR2 SNEGSKA (reference sequence). V was trimmed by 1 base and J by 3 bases, leaving 9 bases between them. The CDR3 sequence is 13 residues long. The CDR3 DNA is TGCAGTGCTAGAGGGACAGTTTACACTGAAGCTTTCTTT. This codes for CSARGTVYTEAFF.

The chain is built from TRBV7-9 and TRBJ2-5; D gene unclear. The CDR3 runs to 14 residues. Trimming cost V 5 bases and J 3 bases, with 13 bases left between them. Germline V gene data show CDR1 as SEHNR and CDR2 as FQNEAQ (reference sequence). This CDR3 reads CASSRIRPKETQYF. Written as DNA, the CDR3 is TGTGCCAGCAGCCGGATTAGGCCCAAAGAGACCCAGTACTTC.

The chain joins TRBV5-6 to TRBJ1-3, with D uncertain. V dropped 1 base and J dropped 0 bases, with 11 bases sitting between them. This CDR3 contains 16 residues. Germline V gene lookup returns CDR1 SGHDT and CDR2 YYEEEE. The CDR3 DNA follows: TGTGCCAGCAGCTTGAACCAAATGAGCTCTGGAAACACCATATATTTT. Translating it yields CASSLNQMSSGNTIYF.

The genes are TRBV10-3 and TRBJ2-7; tentative D call: TRBD1 (5 bases). The CDR3 runs 12 residues. V lost 2 bases and J 5 bases, leaving 7 bases between the germline ends. Germline loops: CDR1 ENHRY, CDR2 SYGVKD. The CDR3: CAISEGRDEQYF. CDR3 DNA sequence: TGTGCCATCAGTGAGGGCAGGGACGAGCAGTACTTC.

This clonotype has just a few counts. The V and J genes are TRBV4-1 and TRBJ2-3; tentative D call: TRBD2 (6 bases). The germline gives CDR1 MGHRA, CDR2 YSYEKL. This CDR3 contains 16 residues. V was cut by 0 bases and J by 1 base, with 11 bases left in between. CDR3: CASSQEVGTRTDTQYF. In DNA form, the CDR3 reads TGCGCCAGCAGCCAAGAGGTTGGGACTCGCACAGATACGCAGTATTTT.